These 20 T cell receptor beta chains were all obtained from the same sample, sequenced in a study of Ad26.COV2.S vaccination and SARS-CoV-2 variants. Treatment: about 20 received Ad26.COV2.S at low or high dose, single or two shots; about 5 received placebo; per-sample allocation not given. It was on day 63 after the first vaccine or placebo injection that samples were taken. Profiling relied on immunoSEQ multiplex PCR, and the TCRdb table lists in-frame clones only, not all of them. The data hold about 460,000 clones, with roughly nine tenths observed a single time. Source: peripheral blood, taken in a trial of Ad26.COV2.S vaccine versus placebo. The receptors shown here come from a person between 18 and 65 years old who received the Ad26.COV2.S COVID-19 vaccine or a placebo.

J is TRBJ2-1 and V is TRBV13; no clear D gene. Germline-derived CDR1 and CDR2 are PRHDT and FYEKMQ (reference sequence). Trimming cost V 2 bases and J 6 bases, with 5 bases left between them. This CDR3 spans 12 amino acids. The DNA of the CDR3 is TGTGCCAGCAGCTTACTGGCCAATGAGCAGTTCTTC. As protein: CASSLLANEQFF.

V and J are TRBV28 and TRBJ1-2, with D maybe TRBD1 (5 bases). V gave up 6 bases and J gave up 1 base, with 24 bases separating them. This CDR3 is built from 18 residues. The germline V gene has CDR1 MDHEN and CDR2 SYDVKM. The CDR3 DNA is TGTGCCAGCAGCCCGACCGGGACGGGAACCTTCCTTAACTATGGCTACACCTTC. Its protein product is CASSPTGTGTFLNYGYTF.

Remarks on this clone: The sample holds other DNA sequences that translate to the same CDR3. V and J are TRBV9 and TRBJ1-3, with no clear D. The CDR3 length is 14 residues. Germline loops: CDR1 SGDLS, CDR2 YYNGEE. V lost 2 bases to trimming and J lost 0 bases, with 6 bases between them. Written as DNA, the CDR3 is TGTGCCAGCAGCGTCGGCAGCTCTGGAAACACCATATATTTT. This sequence encodes CASSVGSSGNTIYF. Together with reference TRBV9 and TRBJ1-3, the CDR3 gives the full variable domain: DSGVTQTPKHLITATGQRVTLRCSPRSGDLSVYWYQQSLDQGLQFLIQYYNGEERAKGNILERFSAQQFPDLHSELNLSSLELGDSALYFCASSVGSSGNTIYFGEGSWLTVV.

The chain links TRBV6-5 to TRBJ1-1; D ambiguous. Germline V gene data show CDR1 as MNHEY and CDR2 as SVGAGI. This CDR3 contains 15 residues. V lost 5 bases, J lost 2 bases, and 15 bases lay in between. CDR3 coding DNA: TGTGCCAGCAGTCGAAAGCTTATAGGCAACACTGAAGCTTTCTTT. Translating gives CASSRKLIGNTEAFF.

The rearrangement joins TRBV6-5 to TRBJ2-7; 7 bases map to TRBD2. CDR3 length: 16 amino acids. With V trimmed by 0 bases and J by 0 bases, 5 bases remained unmatched. Germline V lookup: CDR1 MNHEY, CDR2 SVGAGI. CDR3 amino acids: CASSYSTSRSSYEQYF. The CDR3 region has the DNA TGTGCCAGCAGTTACTCGACTAGCAGGAGCTCCTACGAGCAGTACTTC.

The rearrangement joins TRBV5-1 to TRBJ2-3; 8 bases fit TRBD1. Germline-derived CDR1 and CDR2 are SGHRS and YFSETQ. The CDR3 is 19 amino acids. Unmatched junction bases numbered 17, after V lost 3 bases and J lost 2 bases. The DNA of the CDR3 is TGCGCCAGCAGCTACAGGTCCGGGACAGGAACTTTATCCACAGATACGCAGTATTTT. Translation: CASSYRSGTGTLSTDTQYF.

CDR3 nucleotides: TGTGCCAGCAGCTTAGTCGGCTTGGCTGGCTACACCTTC. This codes for CASSLVGLAGYTF. The V and J genes are TRBV7-9 and TRBJ1-2; no clear D gene. The CDR3 covers 13 residues. Germline loops: CDR1 SEHNR, CDR2 FQNEAQ (reference sequence). V shed 1 base and J shed 7 bases, with 10 bases lying between them.

The V and J genes are TRBV19 and TRBJ2-1, with no clear D. Looked up from germline, CDR1 is LNHDA and CDR2 is SQIVND (reference sequence). The CDR3 covers 11 residues. The V end lost 3 bases, the J end lost 15 bases, and 12 bases lay between the germline ends. CDR3 nucleotide sequence: TGTGCCAGTAGTATCTATCAGAATCTGTTCTTC. Residues: CASSIYQNLFF.

V gene TRBV2 combines with J gene TRBJ2-2; D remains ambiguous. There are 17 residues in the CDR3. V was shortened by 2 bases and J by 3 bases, with 16 bases between the two germline ends. CDR1 and CDR2 from the germline V gene are SNHLY and FYNNEI. CDR3 DNA sequence: TGTGCCAGCAGTGAAACTGCGGCAGGTTCCTACACCGGGGAGCTGTTTTTT. It encodes CASSETAAGSYTGELFF. The entire variable domain, with the rest obtained from reference TRBV2 and TRBJ2-2, is as follows: EPEVTQTPSHQVTQMGQEVILRCVPISNHLYFYWYRQILGQKVEFLVSFYNNEISEKSEIFDDQFSVERPDGSNFTLKIRSTKLEDSAMYFCASSETAAGSYTGELFFGEGSRLTVL.

This chain connects TRBV30 to TRBJ1-1, with no clear D. The V end was cut by 0 bases, the J end by 8 bases, with 10 bases between. The CDR3 spans 12 residues. Germline V gene sequence: CDR1 GTSNPN, CDR2 SVGIG (reference sequence). CDR3 DNA sequence: TGTGCCTGGAGTGTACATAGTCTGGAAGCTTTCTTT. This encodes CAWSVHSLEAFF.

The chain employs TRBV10-3 and TRBJ1-3; the match to TRBD1 covers 7 bases. From germline, CDR1 is ENHRY and CDR2 SYGVKD. V shed 2 bases, J shed 4 bases, and the junction held 5 bases outside the gene matches. The CDR3 loop spans 15 amino acids. The CDR3 is CAISERQGVGNTIYF. The CDR3 bases are TGTGCCATCAGTGAGAGACAGGGCGTCGGAAACACCATATATTTT.

Here the CDR3 reads CASSLSQGSSYEQYF. As DNA, the CDR3 is TGTGCCAGCAGCTTGTCCCAGGGGAGCTCCTACGAGCAGTACTTC. The chain uses TRBV11-2 and TRBJ2-7, with D perhaps TRBD1 (6 bases). The CDR3 is 15 amino acids. V shed 3 bases and J shed 0 bases, with 12 bases lying between them. Germline V lookup: CDR1 SGHAT, CDR2 FQNNGV.

CDR3 in DNA: TGTGCCAGCTCACCACCGGGGGCGAGCTCCTACAATGAGCAGTTCTTC. Its translation: CASSPPGASSYNEQFF. The chain has TRBV18 and TRBJ2-1; D is possibly TRBD1 (6 bases). With 0 bases removed from V and 0 bases from J, the gap between germline ends came to 9 bases. CDR3 length equals 16 residues. In germline, CDR1 is KGHSH, CDR2 LQKENI.

V gene TRBV28 combines with J gene TRBJ2-1, with 14 nucleotides matching TRBD2. Per the germline V gene, CDR1 is MDHEN and CDR2 is SYDVKM. Trimming removed 1 base from V and 7 bases from J; junction bases left unmatched: 6. The CDR3 loop spans 17 amino acids. In DNA form, the CDR3 reads TGTGCCAGCAGTTTATCTCAGGGACTAGCGGGAGTTAATGAGCAGTTCTTC. Its protein is CASSLSQGLAGVNEQFF.

The rearrangement joins TRBV19 to TRBJ1-4; no firm D call. Germline CDR1 reads LNHDA; CDR2 reads SQIVND (reference sequence). Trimming removed 6 bases at V and 10 bases at J, with 12 bases between. The CDR3 length is 12 residues. DNA of the CDR3: TGTGCCAGTAGCCAGGACTTCGGAAAACTGTTTTTT. The encoded protein is CASSQDFGKLFF.

This chain uses TRBV6-5 with TRBJ2-2; D unresolved. The germline gives CDR1 MNHEY, CDR2 SVGAGI. This CDR3 has 12 residues. Trimming left V 2 bases short and J 3 bases short, with 1 base between. The CDR3 sequence: CASSYHTGELFF. CDR3 nucleotide sequence: TGTGCCAGCAGTTACCACACCGGGGAGCTGTTTTTT.

The table lists this clone with a count of one. This chain uses TRBV12-3 or TRBV12-4 with TRBJ2-7, with unresolved D. CDR3 length equals 12 residues. Trimming took 5 bases from V and 3 from J, leaving 8 bases between them. The CDR3 bases are TGTGCCAGCAGTCCCACGGGCTACGAGCAGTACTTC. Amino acids: CASSPTGYEQYF.

J is TRBJ2-7 and V is TRBV29-1; 10 bases are a match to TRBD2. Germline V CDR1 and CDR2: SQVTM, ANQGSEA. The CDR3 length is 14 residues. V lost 4 bases and J lost 1; bases outside the gene matches: 4. CDR3: CSVGASGSSYEQYF. The CDR3 region has the DNA TGCAGCGTTGGTGCTAGCGGGAGTTCCTACGAGCAGTACTTC.

The chain employs TRBV30 and TRBJ2-7, with D perhaps TRBD1 (6 bases). Germline V gene sequence: CDR1 GTSNPN, CDR2 SVGIG (reference sequence). There are 13 residues in the CDR3. V was cut by 0 bases and J by 3 bases, with 9 bases left in between. CDR3 DNA: TGTGCCTGGAGTGTTCAGACAGGCTACGAGCAGTACTTC. This translates into CAWSVQTGYEQYF. Full variable domain (remainder filled in from reference TRBV30 and TRBJ2-7): SQTIHQWPATLVQPVGSPLSLECTVEGTSNPNLYWYRQAAGRGLQLLFYSVGIGQISSEVPQNLSASRPQDRQFILSSKKLLLSDSGFYLCAWSVQTGYEQYFGPGTRLTVT.

The chain recombines TRBV5-4 with TRBJ1-1; D is perhaps TRBD1 (5 bases). Germline CDR1 is SGHNT and CDR2 is YYREEE (reference sequence). Trimming shortened V by 5 bases and J by 3 bases, and 14 bases separated the two germline ends. The CDR3 runs 14 residues. The CDR3 nucleotides are TGTGCCAGCAGGTCCGGGACGGACTACACTGAAGCTTTCTTT. This encodes CASRSGTDYTEAFF. The full variable domain, rest sourced from reference TRBV5-4 and TRBJ1-1, is ETGVTQSPTHLIKTRGQQVTLRCSSQSGHNTVSWYQQALGQGPQFIFQYYREEENGRGNFPPRFSGLQFPNYSSELNVNALELDDSALYLCASRSGTDYTEAFFGQGTRLTVV.